The clone carrying this TCR beta chain was counted a few times. Its target is not known. Germline V gene data show CDR1 as MNHNS and CDR2 as SASEGT. The CDR3 spans 13 residues. Trimming shortened V by 1 base and J by 8 bases, and 9 bases separated the two germline ends. TCRdb called the reads again in MiXCR, with one record for every CDR3 protein. The sample has some 350,000 distinct CDR3 sequences; 18% are singletons. This entry comes from a study of T cell repertoires in cytomegalovirus infection. The overall study: Indicated by public TCR beta signatures were CMV infection and matching HLA type.

Overall study results and limits: Summed frequency of public TCR beta families distinguished CMV carriers with the relevant HLA. HLA-C-restricted CMV-specific TCR beta clonotypes were dominant in the ex vivo response.

The sample comprised PBMCs. The clonotype originates from a human donor in good health (CMV status not recorded). Some clones in this sample may be carry-over from other donors' samples. The chain uses TRBV6-1 and TRBJ1-3, with D possibly matching TRBD1 (5 bases). The chain's CDR3 is CASSEVWGDTIYF. The CDR3 DNA follows: TGTGCCAGCAGTGAAGTGTGGGGGGACACCATATATTTT.